The 10 T cell receptor beta chains presented below share a single source sample, sequenced in a study of CD4 T cell repertoires in COVID-19. Clones were sequenced by immunoSEQ multiplex PCR, and TCRdb holds only the in-frame ones, with some missing. Of approximately 75,000 clones in the sample, roughly 80% were seen once. The sample here was CD4+ T cells from peripheral blood, taken after recovery from COVID-19. These receptors all stem from a human donor who had COVID-19.

The J gene is TRBJ2-3, the V gene TRBV7-2, with TRBD2 as a possible D gene (6 bases). CDR1 and CDR2 (germline): SGHTA, FQGNSA. This CDR3 region has 15 residues. V dropped 6 bases and J dropped 1 base, with 14 bases sitting between them. CDR3: CASSPIGTGTDTQYF. CDR3 DNA sequence: TGTGCCAGCAGTCCGATTGGGACTGGCACAGATACGCAGTATTTT.

V and J are TRBV3-1 (or the pseudogene TRBV3-2) and TRBJ1-2; D is unresolved. The CDR3 length is 13 residues. Per germline, CDR1 LGHDT and CDR2 YNNKEL (reference sequence). V was pared by 1 base and J by 4 bases, with 7 bases between. The chain's CDR3 is CASSQGQPYGYTF. CDR3 sequence (DNA): TGTGCCAGCAGCCAAGGGCAGCCCTATGGCTACACCTTC.

The genes are TRBV5-8 and TRBJ1-6; a weak D match, TRBD1 (5 bases). V was cut by 2 bases and J by 7 bases, with 16 bases left in between. Germline V gene data show CDR1 as SGHTS and CDR2 as YDEGEE. The CDR3 is 16 amino acids. CDR3 sequence: CASSFYSGTANSPLHF. The CDR3 coding sequence is TGTGCCAGCAGCTTTTACTCCGGGACGGCAAATTCACCCCTCCACTTT.

CDR3 sequence: CAISETETQYF. The CDR3 nucleotides are TGTGCCATCAGTGAGACTGAGACCCAGTACTTC. This chain connects TRBV10-3 to TRBJ2-5; no firm D call. V was clipped by 2 bases and J by 5 bases, with 3 bases between them. This CDR3 comprises 11 residues. Germline CDR1 reads ENHRY; CDR2 reads SYGVKD.

This chain links TRBV28 with TRBJ1-1; unclear D gene. Trimming pared 7 bases from V and 2 bases from J, leaving 14 bases between. This CDR3 spans 14 amino acids. Per the germline V gene, CDR1 is MDHEN and CDR2 is SYDVKM. This chain's CDR3 is CASILAAANTEAFF. CDR3 nucleotide sequence: TGTGCCAGCATCCTGGCGGCGGCTAACACTGAAGCTTTCTTT.

The chain links TRBV4-1 to TRBJ1-6; TRBD1 matches at 9 bases. CDR3 length: 17 residues. CDR1 is MGHRA and CDR2 is YSYEKL in the germline V gene. Germline trimming cut 0 bases from V and 7 bases from J; bases unmatched to any gene: 7. DNA for the CDR3: TGCGCCAGCAGCCAAGATACCCCTGGGACAGGGAATTCACCCCTCCACTTT. Protein sequence: CASSQDTPGTGNSPLHF.

J is TRBJ1-4 and V is TRBV3-1 (or the pseudogene TRBV3-2); 7 bases line up with TRBD1. V lost 2 bases, J lost 11 bases, and 5 bases stayed unmatched. The germline V gene has CDR1 LGHDT and CDR2 YNNKEL (reference sequence). CDR3 length: 13 residues. This CDR3 reads CASSQLGGGKLFF. In DNA form, the CDR3 reads TGTGCCAGCAGCCAATTAGGGGGCGGGAAACTGTTTTTT.

The chain carries TRBV6-1 and TRBJ2-1; TRBD2 might be the D (6 bases). This CDR3 region has 14 residues. V lost 7 bases, J lost 7 bases, and 17 bases lay in between. Looked up from germline, CDR1 is MNHNS and CDR2 is SASEGT. CDR3 sequence (DNA): TGTGCCAGCAACCGGGAGCCTACGGTAAATGAGCAGTTCTTC. This codes for CASNREPTVNEQFF.

This chain connects TRBV4-1 to TRBJ2-3; D call uncertain. Germline CDR1 is MGHRA and CDR2 is YSYEKL. This CDR3 is built from 19 residues. V gave up 1 base and J gave up 0 bases, with 20 bases separating them. CDR3 protein: CASSQAPRASLASTDTQYF. Here the CDR3 DNA reads TGCGCCAGCAGCCAAGCCCCCCGAGCCAGCCTTGCTAGCACAGATACGCAGTATTTT.

The chain is built from TRBV7-8 and TRBJ2-1; TRBD1 agrees at 10 bases. Germline CDR1 reads SGHVS; CDR2 reads FQNEAQ. The CDR3 has 15 amino acids. V lost 0 bases to trimming and J lost 6 bases; unmatched junction nucleotides: 2. The CDR3: CASSLARDRGNEQFF. Written as DNA, the CDR3 is TGTGCCAGCAGCTTAGCTAGGGACAGGGGCAATGAGCAGTTCTTC.